These 27 T cell receptor beta chains came from one sample sequenced in a study of brain T cells in children with intractable seizures. Profiling relied on immunoSEQ multiplex PCR, and the TCRdb table lists in-frame clones only, not all of them. The sample shows roughly 110,000 clones, around 94% of them seen only once. The sample here was peripheral blood, taken at surgery. These receptors were taken from a boy in the first two years of life with hemimegalencephaly and intractable seizures.

The genes are TRBV7-2 and TRBJ2-7, with 8 bases lining up with TRBD2. CDR3 length: 16 residues. With 1 base clipped from V and 7 bases from J, the junction kept 12 bases outside the gene matches. The germline V gene has CDR1 SGHTA and CDR2 FQGNSA. The CDR3 reads CASSLVGSGGPGEQYF. The CDR3 bases are TGTGCCAGCAGCTTAGTTGGGTCGGGAGGGCCCGGGGAGCAGTACTTC.

In its sample, this clone was seen a few times. Distinct nucleotide sequences in the sample also encode this CDR3. In DNA form, the CDR3 reads TGTGCCAGCAGCCAATTAGCAGGCTATGGCTACACCTTC. It specifies CASSQLAGYGYTF. The chain links TRBV3-1 (or the pseudogene TRBV3-2) to TRBJ1-2; D remains unclear. V lost 2 bases, J lost 4 bases, and 8 bases lay in between. The CDR3 is made up of 13 amino acids. Germline values: CDR1 LGHDT, CDR2 YNNKEL (reference sequence).

The genes are TRBV19 and TRBJ1-1, with 7 bases that match TRBD1. Germline CDR1 and CDR2: LNHDA and SQIVND (reference sequence). V was pared by 4 bases and J by 4 bases, with 6 bases of the junction left unmatched. The CDR3 loop spans 14 amino acids. CDR3 loop: CASSTGQASTEAFF. CDR3 coding DNA: TGTGCCAGTAGTACCGGACAGGCCTCCACTGAAGCTTTCTTT.

The genes are TRBV19 and TRBJ2-2; D may match TRBD1 or TRBD2 (6 bases each). From germline, CDR1 is LNHDA and CDR2 SQIVND (reference sequence). V was clipped by 3 bases and J by 3 bases, with 8 bases between them. There are 14 residues in the CDR3. CDR3 residues: CASSMGGYTGELFF. The CDR3 DNA reads as TGTGCCAGTAGTATGGGGGGCTACACCGGGGAGCTGTTTTTT.

V gene TRBV5-1 combines with J gene TRBJ1-5; D perhaps matches TRBD1 (6 bases). The CDR3 spans 15 residues. The germline V gene encodes CDR1 SGHRS and CDR2 YFSETQ. Trimming took 4 bases from V and 0 from J, leaving 11 bases between them. The CDR3: CASSQGTDSNQPQHF. DNA of the CDR3: TGCGCCAGCAGCCAGGGGACGGATAGCAATCAGCCCCAGCATTTT.

The V call is TRBV3-1 (or the pseudogene TRBV3-2), the J call TRBJ2-2; 9 positions agree with TRBD2. V gave up 0 bases and J gave up 6 bases; unmatched junction bases: 17. Germline V lookup: CDR1 LGHDT, CDR2 YNNKEL (reference sequence). The CDR3 length is 20 residues. CDR3 DNA sequence: TGTGCCAGCAGCCAAGATGTGAGGACTAGCGCCTTCTCCACGGCCGGGGAGCTGTTTTTT. It is translated as CASSQDVRTSAFSTAGELFF.

In regard to this clone: The sample holds other DNA sequences that translate to the same CDR3. J is TRBJ2-1 and V is TRBV7-9, with TRBD2 matching over 7 bases. V shed 5 bases, J shed 0 bases, and the junction held 4 bases outside the gene matches. The CDR3 covers 15 residues. Germline V gives CDR1 SEHNR, CDR2 FQNEAQ (reference sequence). CDR3 in amino acids: CASSPSGSSYNEQFF. CDR3 coding DNA: TGTGCCAGCAGCCCTAGCGGTAGCTCCTACAATGAGCAGTTCTTC.

This sequence joins TRBV29-1 and TRBJ2-7; D possibly uses TRBD1 or TRBD2 (6 bases each). The CDR3 length is 11 residues. The V gene lost 3 bases and the J gene lost 6 bases, with 9 bases spanning the gap. Germline-derived CDR1 and CDR2 are SQVTM and ANQGSEA. In nucleotides, the CDR3 is TGCAGCGTTGATGGGGGGCGCGAGCAGTACTTC. It translates to CSVDGGREQYF.

The chain links TRBV3-1 (or the pseudogene TRBV3-2) to TRBJ2-1; possible D gene TRBD1, 6 bases. Germline-derived CDR1 and CDR2 are LGHDT and YNNKEL (reference sequence). Trimming shortened V by 0 bases and J by 8 bases, and 14 bases separated the two germline ends. The CDR3 has 15 residues. The CDR3 loop reads CASSQDPGRGHEQFF. In nucleotides, the CDR3 is TGTGCCAGCAGCCAAGATCCCGGCAGGGGTCATGAGCAGTTCTTC.

The chain carries TRBV9 and TRBJ1-4; D unclear. The CDR3 length is 16 residues. The V gene's germline CDR1 is SGDLS and CDR2 YYNGEE. V was trimmed by 0 bases and J by 0 bases, leaving 9 bases between them. CDR3: CASSVAPGATNEKLFF. The CDR3 coding sequence is TGTGCCAGCAGCGTAGCTCCCGGTGCAACTAATGAAAAACTGTTTTTT.

This sequence joins TRBV14 and TRBJ1-1, with D hard to call. Germline V gene sequence: CDR1 SGHDN, CDR2 FVKESK. Trimming took off 0 bases at V and 1 base at J, with 12 bases between the two ends. The CDR3 is 16 residues long. CDR3 sequence: CASSQEVGLPNTEAFF. The CDR3 region has the DNA TGTGCCAGCAGCCAAGAAGTAGGACTGCCGAACACTGAAGCTTTCTTT. Based on the CDR3 plus reference TRBV14 and TRBJ1-1, the full variable domain is EAGVTQFPSHSVIEKGQTVTLRCDPISGHDNLYWYRRVMGKEIKFLLHFVKESKQDESGMPNNRFLAERTGGTYSTLKVQPAELEDSGVYFCASSQEVGLPNTEAFFGQGTRLTVV.

The gene calls are TRBV28 and TRBJ2-7, with 10 bases identical to TRBD1. The CDR3 is 17 residues long. Germline CDR1 reads MDHEN; CDR2 reads SYDVKM. The V gene end was trimmed by 6 bases and the J gene end by 4 bases; junction bases not matched to a gene: 15. DNA of the CDR3: TGTGCCAGCAGCCGGGACAGGGGTGATAACGGAAAATACGAGCAGTACTTC. Translation gives CASSRDRGDNGKYEQYF. Together with reference TRBV28 and TRBJ2-7, the CDR3 gives the full variable domain: DVKVTQSSRYLVKRTGEKVFLECVQDMDHENMFWYRQDPGLGLRLIYFSYDVKMKEKGDIPEGYSVSREKKERFSLILESASTNQTSMYLCASSRDRGDNGKYEQYFGPGTRLTVT.

This clone was detected a few times. This chain uses TRBV11-3 with TRBJ2-5, with unresolved D. The ends were cut back, 3 bases at V and 1 base at J, with 6 bases in the middle. CDR1 and CDR2 (germline): SGHNT, YENEEA. CDR3 length: 13 residues. Here the CDR3 reads CASSFSTQETQYF. The CDR3 DNA reads as TGTGCCAGCAGCTTCTCCACCCAAGAGACCCAGTACTTC.

The rearrangement joins TRBV19 to TRBJ1-3; 7 bases align to TRBD1. V trimming: 8 bases; J trimming: 7 bases; junction bases outside the gene matches: 8. CDR1 is LNHDA, CDR2 SQIVND, per germline (reference sequence). CDR3 length: 13 amino acids. CDR3 nucleotides: TGTGCCAGTGGCCCACAAGGGGGCAACACCATATATTTT. Translating gives CASGPQGGNTIYF.

The rearrangement joins TRBV12-3 or TRBV12-4 to TRBJ1-4; D is unresolved. There are 11 residues in the CDR3. Trimming cost V 3 bases and J 11 bases, with 7 bases left between them. The CDR3 region is CASSFKGKLFF. CDR3 sequence (DNA): TGTGCCAGCAGTTTCAAAGGGAAACTGTTTTTT.

J is TRBJ2-6 and V is TRBV19; D may be TRBD2 (7 bases). The length of the CDR3 is 16 residues. Germline CDR1 is LNHDA and CDR2 is SQIVND (reference sequence). Trimming shortened V by 6 bases and J by 2 bases, and 14 bases separated the two germline ends. The CDR3 DNA follows: TGTGCCAGTAGCCCACGGGGGGCAGCTGGGGCCAACGTCCTGACTTTC. It codes for CASSPRGAAGANVLTF.

CDR3 region: CASSLWIEGLATDTQYF. CDR3 DNA sequence: TGTGCCAGCAGTTTATGGATAGAAGGACTAGCAACAGATACGCAGTATTTT. The chain employs TRBV28 and TRBJ2-3; TRBD2 aligns across 8 bases. V gave up 0 bases and J gave up 3 bases; unmatched junction bases: 8. Germline V lookup: CDR1 MDHEN, CDR2 SYDVKM. The CDR3 runs to 17 residues.

The V call is TRBV2, the J call TRBJ2-1, with D possibly being TRBD1 (7 bases). Germline V gene lookup returns CDR1 SNHLY and CDR2 FYNNEI. Between the trimmed V and J ends, which lost 3 bases and 7 bases, there was a span of 16 bases. The CDR3 runs to 15 residues. CDR3 region: CASSELQGRNNEQFF. CDR3 nucleotide sequence: TGTGCCAGCAGTGAGTTACAGGGGAGGAATAATGAGCAGTTCTTC.

The DNA for the CDR3 is TGCGCCAGCAGTACCAGGGGGCACATATACGAGCAGTACTTC. Translating gives CASSTRGHIYEQYF. The chain has TRBV5-1 and TRBJ2-7; 8 bases agree with TRBD1. The CDR3 loop spans 14 amino acids. Trimming took 5 bases from V and 4 from J; bases not matched to a gene: 8. The V gene's germline CDR1 is SGHRS and CDR2 YFSETQ. The whole variable domain, remainder taken from reference TRBV5-1 and TRBJ2-7, is KAGVTQTPRYLIKTRGQQVTLSCSPISGHRSVSWYQQTPGQGLQFLFEYFSETQRNKGNFPGRFSGRQFSNSRSEMNVSTLELGDSALYLCASSTRGHIYEQYFGPGTRLTVT.

This chain connects TRBV30 to TRBJ1-1; no reliable D call. The ends were cut back, 0 bases at V and 2 bases at J, with 7 bases in the middle. There are 13 residues in the CDR3. In germline, CDR1 is GTSNPN, CDR2 SVGIG (reference sequence). CDR3 residues: CAWSVVFNTEAFF. CDR3 sequence (DNA): TGTGCCTGGAGTGTAGTCTTTAACACTGAAGCTTTCTTT.

The rearrangement joins TRBV28 to TRBJ1-2; D remains unclear. CDR3 length equals 15 residues. V was clipped by 1 base and J by 8 bases, with 17 bases between them. The germline CDR1 and CDR2 sequences are MDHEN and SYDVKM. The CDR3 protein is CASSLSEQRQTGYTF. CDR3 sequence (DNA): TGTGCCAGCAGTTTATCCGAACAGAGGCAAACGGGCTACACCTTC.

This sequence joins TRBV29-1 and TRBJ2-1; TRBD2 matches at 7 bases. Trimming at V came to 4 bases and at J to 4 bases, leaving 16 bases not matched to a gene. The CDR3 length is 17 residues. Germline assignment: CDR1 SQVTM and CDR2 ANQGSEA. The CDR3 spells CSVGGSAAGIPYNEQFF. In DNA, the CDR3 is TGCAGCGTTGGGGGTTCCGCAGCGGGAATACCTTACAATGAGCAGTTCTTC.

The chain combines TRBV2 with TRBJ1-2; no reliable D call. V lost 7 bases and J 5 bases, leaving 20 bases between the germline ends. In germline, CDR1 is SNHLY, CDR2 FYNNEI. This CDR3 is 15 amino acids long. This CDR3 is CASMSAPRGPYGYTF. The CDR3, as DNA: TGTGCCAGCATGTCTGCCCCCCGGGGTCCTTATGGCTACACCTTC.

The chain combines TRBV28 with TRBJ1-4; 7 nucleotides align to TRBD1. The CDR3 runs 14 residues. The V gene's germline CDR1 is MDHEN and CDR2 SYDVKM. The V and J ends lost 6 bases and 7 bases, in that order; junction bases with no gene match: 8. CDR3 amino acids: CASSTGTVPEKLFF. In nucleotides, the CDR3 is TGTGCCAGCAGCACCGGGACAGTCCCTGAAAAACTGTTTTTT. The full variable domain, its missing parts supplied by reference TRBV28 and TRBJ1-4, is DVKVTQSSRYLVKRTGEKVFLECVQDMDHENMFWYRQDPGLGLRLIYFSYDVKMKEKGDIPEGYSVSREKKERFSLILESASTNQTSMYLCASSTGTVPEKLFFGSGTQLSVL.

J is TRBJ2-7 and V is TRBV30; tentatively, D is TRBD1 or TRBD2 (5 bases each). V was clipped by 0 bases and J by 3 bases, with 15 bases between them. CDR1 and CDR2 from the germline V gene are GTSNPN and SVGIG (reference sequence). There are 15 residues in the CDR3. CDR3 sequence: CAWSVRWDPRYEQYF. The CDR3 region has the DNA TGTGCCTGGAGTGTACGATGGGACCCCCGCTACGAGCAGTACTTC.

V is TRBV11-2 and J is TRBJ2-1, with D uncertain. V was trimmed by 5 bases and J by 10 bases, leaving 9 bases between them. CDR1 and CDR2 from the germline V gene are SGHAT and FQNNGV. The CDR3 loop spans 11 amino acids. As DNA, the CDR3 is TGTGCCAGCAGCCCTCGCCTAGAGCAGTTCTTC. Amino acids: CASSPRLEQFF. The whole variable domain, remainder taken from reference TRBV11-2 and TRBJ2-1, is EAGVAQSPRYKIIEKRQSVAFWCNPISGHATLYWYQQILGQGPKLLIQFQNNGVVDDSQLPKDRFSAERLKGVDSTLKIQPAKLEDSAVYLCASSPRLEQFFGPGTRLTVL.

V is TRBV5-4 and J is TRBJ1-6; 7 bases are shared with TRBD1. V trimming: 4 bases; J trimming: 4 bases; junction bases outside the gene matches: 8. CDR1 is SGHNT and CDR2 is YYREEE in the germline V gene (reference sequence). The CDR3 totals 16 residues. CDR3 bases: TGTGCCAGCAGCCTCGGAGGGACAGAATATAATTCACCCCTCCACTTT. Translating gives CASSLGGTEYNSPLHF.